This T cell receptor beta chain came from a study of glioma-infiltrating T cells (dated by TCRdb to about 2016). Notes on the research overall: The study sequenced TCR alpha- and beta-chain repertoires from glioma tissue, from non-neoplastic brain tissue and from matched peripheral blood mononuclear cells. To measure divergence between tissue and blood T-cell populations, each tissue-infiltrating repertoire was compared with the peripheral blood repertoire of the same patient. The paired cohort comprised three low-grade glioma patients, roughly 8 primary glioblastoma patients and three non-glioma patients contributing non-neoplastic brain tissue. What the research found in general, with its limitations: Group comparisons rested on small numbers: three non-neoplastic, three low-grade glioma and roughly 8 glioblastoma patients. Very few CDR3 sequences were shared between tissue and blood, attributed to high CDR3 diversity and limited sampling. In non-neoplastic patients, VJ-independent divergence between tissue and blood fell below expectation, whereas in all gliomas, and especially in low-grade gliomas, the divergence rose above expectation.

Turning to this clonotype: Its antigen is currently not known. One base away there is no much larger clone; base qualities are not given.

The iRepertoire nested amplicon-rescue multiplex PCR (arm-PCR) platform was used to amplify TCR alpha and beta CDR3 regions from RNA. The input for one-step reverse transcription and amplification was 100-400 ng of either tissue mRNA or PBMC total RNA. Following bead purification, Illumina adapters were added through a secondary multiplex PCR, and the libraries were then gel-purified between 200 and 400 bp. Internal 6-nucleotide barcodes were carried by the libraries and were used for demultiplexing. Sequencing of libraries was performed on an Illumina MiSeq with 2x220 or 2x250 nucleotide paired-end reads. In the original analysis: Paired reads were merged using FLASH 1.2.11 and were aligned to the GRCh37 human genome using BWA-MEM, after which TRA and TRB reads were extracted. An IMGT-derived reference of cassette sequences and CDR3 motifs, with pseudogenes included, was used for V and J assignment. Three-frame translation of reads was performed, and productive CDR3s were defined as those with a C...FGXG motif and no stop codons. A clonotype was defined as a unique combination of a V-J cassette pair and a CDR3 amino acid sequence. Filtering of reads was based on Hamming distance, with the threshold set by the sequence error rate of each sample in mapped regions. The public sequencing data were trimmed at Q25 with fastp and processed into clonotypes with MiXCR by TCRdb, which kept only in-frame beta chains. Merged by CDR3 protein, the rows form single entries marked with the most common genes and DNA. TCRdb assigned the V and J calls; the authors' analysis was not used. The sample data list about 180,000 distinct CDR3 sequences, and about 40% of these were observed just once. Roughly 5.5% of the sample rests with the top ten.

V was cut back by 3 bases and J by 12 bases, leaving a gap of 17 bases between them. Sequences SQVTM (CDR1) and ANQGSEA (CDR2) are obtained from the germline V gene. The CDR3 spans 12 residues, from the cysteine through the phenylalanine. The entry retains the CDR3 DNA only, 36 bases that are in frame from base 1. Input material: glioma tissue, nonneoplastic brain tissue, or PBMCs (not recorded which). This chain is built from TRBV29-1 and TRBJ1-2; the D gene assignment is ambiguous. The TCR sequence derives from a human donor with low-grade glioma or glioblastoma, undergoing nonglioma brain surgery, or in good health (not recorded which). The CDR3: CSVDPDLDGHTF. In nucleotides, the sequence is TGCAGCGTTGACCCCGATCTCGACGGCCACACCTTC.